The 26 T cell receptor beta chains presented below share a single source sample, sequenced in a study of T cell repertoires in cytomegalovirus infection (dated by TCRdb to about 2019). In light of the paper, this sample's treatment or condition label describes: in vitro stimulation with specific CMV peptide epitopes to enrich CMV-specific T cells. Sequenced using an Illumina HiSeq 1500. TCRdb redid the processing of the public reads, applying fastp at Q25 and MiXCR, and retained in-frame beta chains. Duplicate CDR3 protein sequences are folded into a single record with the most common DNA and genes. The sample includes roughly 990,000 distinct CDR3 sequences, with less than 35% observed a single time. Over 11% of the sample is held by the ten biggest clonotypes. Their antigen targets remain unknown. The sequencing here drew on cultured CD8+ T cells from PBMCs, taken from culture after CMV antigen stimulation. All receptors derive from a human donor in good health (CMV status not recorded). Some clones in this sample may be carry-over from other donors' samples.

The chain carries TRBV12-3 or TRBV12-4 and TRBJ2-1, with 7 bases matching TRBD1. The CDR3 consists of 14 residues. Losses at the gene ends were 3 bases for V and 10 bases for J; bases not matched to a gene: 9. CDR3 bases: TGTGCCAGCAGTTTGGACAGGCAAGGAAGCGAGCAGTTCTTC. Protein: CASSLDRQGSEQFF.

This clonotype was counted between two and nine times. The chain has TRBV7-9 and TRBJ1-1; possibly TRBD1 for D (6 bases). The CDR3 is 12 amino acids. V was trimmed by 6 bases and J by 8 bases, leaving 13 bases between them. The V gene's germline CDR1 is SEHNR and CDR2 FQNEAQ (reference sequence). The CDR3 region has the DNA TGTGCCAGCAGACCCGGGACACTAGAAGCTTTCTTT. Protein sequence: CASRPGTLEAFF.

As to this clonotype: At one boundary the junction diverges from the germline segment, which might be a read error. This chain links TRBV7-2 with TRBJ1-5; D call uncertain. Germline V CDR1 and CDR2: SGHTA, FQGNSA. The CDR3 loop spans 15 amino acids. The CDR3: CVSSPRGGGNQPQHF. The CDR3 nucleotides read TGTGTCAGCAGCCCCCGAGGAGGTGGTAATCAGCCCCAGCATTTT.

The chain has TRBV5-1 and TRBJ1-1; weak D call: TRBD1 (5 bases). This CDR3 has 15 residues. Trimming removed 0 bases at V and 1 base at J, with 10 bases between. Germline V CDR1 and CDR2: SGHRS, YFSETQ. CDR3 sequence: CASSLAGRKNTEAFF. In nucleotides, the CDR3 is TGCGCCAGCAGCTTGGCAGGGCGGAAGAACACTGAAGCTTTCTTT. Filled out from reference TRBV5-1 and TRBJ1-1, the complete variable domain reads KAGVTQTPRYLIKTRGQQVTLSCSPISGHRSVSWYQQTPGQGLQFLFEYFSETQRNKGNFPGRFSGRQFSNSRSEMNVSTLELGDSALYLCASSLAGRKNTEAFFGQGTRLTVV.

A few counts support this clonotype. The chain employs TRBV19 and TRBJ2-1; 8 bases align to TRBD2. There are 15 residues in the CDR3. Germline assignment: CDR1 LNHDA and CDR2 SQIVND (reference sequence). V trimming: 3 bases; J trimming: 7 bases; junction bases outside the gene matches: 8. The CDR3 region has the DNA TGTGCCAGTAGTATCAGGGGATTAGCGGGGAATGAGCAGTTCTTC. The encoded protein is CASSIRGLAGNEQFF.

This clonotype has at least ten counts. V is TRBV7-8 and J is TRBJ2-4; D is unresolved. The ends were cut back, 1 base at V and 0 bases at J, with 10 bases in the middle. The germline V gene encodes CDR1 SGHVS and CDR2 FQNEAQ. There are 16 residues in the CDR3. The CDR3 reads CASSLGRNLAKNIQYF. The CDR3 DNA follows: TGTGCCAGCAGCTTAGGGCGGAATCTAGCCAAAAACATTCAGTACTTC.

V usage is TRBV5-5 and J usage is TRBJ2-7; maybe TRBD2 (6 bases). Trimming removed 4 bases at V and 2 bases at J, with 13 bases between. CDR1 is SGHKS, CDR2 YYEKEE, per germline (reference sequence). The CDR3 runs 14 residues. Here the CDR3 reads CASSLPSAAYEQYF. CDR3 DNA sequence: TGTGCCAGCAGCCTTCCTAGCGCGGCCTACGAGCAGTACTTC.

There are a few counts of this clonotype. CDR3 amino acids: CASSPGTGAMNTEAFF. Written as DNA, the CDR3 is TGTGCCAGCAGTCCCGGGACAGGGGCGATGAACACTGAAGCTTTCTTT. The chain couples TRBV12-3 or TRBV12-4 to TRBJ1-1, with 10 bases identical to TRBD1. V shed 5 bases, J shed 0 bases, and the junction held 6 bases outside the gene matches. The CDR3 runs to 16 residues.

The rearrangement joins TRBV28 to TRBJ2-5, with 8 bases aligning to TRBD2. Germline values: CDR1 MDHEN, CDR2 SYDVKM. With V trimmed by 6 bases and J by 5 bases, 8 bases remained unmatched. This CDR3 comprises 14 residues. CDR3 sequence: CASSPAGGSETQYF. The CDR3 bases are TGTGCCAGCAGCCCCGCGGGGGGCTCGGAGACCCAGTACTTC.

This clonotype came up many times. The rearrangement uses TRBV7-6 and TRBJ1-5; 9 bases are shared with TRBD1. V shed 7 bases, J shed 7 bases, and the junction held 23 bases outside the gene matches. Germline V gives CDR1 SGHVS, CDR2 FNYEAQ. The CDR3 contains 19 residues. The CDR3 is CASIPPPGDRDLLRQPQHF. CDR3 nucleotides: TGTGCCAGCATCCCCCCACCGGGGGACAGGGACTTACTCAGACAGCCCCAGCATTTT. Full variable domain (outside the CDR3, taken from reference TRBV7-6 and TRBJ1-5): GAGVSQSPRYKVTKRGQDVALRCDPISGHVSLYWYRQALGQGPEFLTYFNYEAQQDKSGLPNDRFSAERPEGSISTLTIQRTEQRDSAMYRCASIPPPGDRDLLRQPQHFGDGTRLSIL.

The chain joins TRBV19 to TRBJ2-7; either TRBD1 or TRBD2 may supply D (5 bases each). Germline V CDR1 and CDR2: LNHDA, SQIVND (reference sequence). The CDR3 consists of 13 residues. Trimming shortened V by 7 bases and J by 4 bases, and 14 bases separated the two germline ends. The CDR3 nucleotides read TGTGCCAGTACTGGGACCACCGATTACGAGCAGTACTTC. Its translation is CASTGTTDYEQYF.

Written as DNA, the CDR3 is TGTGCCAGCAGCTTAAAGAGGCCTTGGGGAGCGCAAAACTACAATGAGCAGTTCTTC. Residues: CASSLKRPWGAQNYNEQFF. This sequence joins TRBV11-2 and TRBJ2-1; possible D gene TRBD2, 5 bases. V was shortened by 2 bases and J by 3 bases, with 23 bases between the two germline ends. CDR1 and CDR2 (germline): SGHAT, FQNNGV. This CDR3 spans 19 amino acids.

This clonotype was found a few times. The CDR3 loop is CASRARDSYEQYV. The CDR3 DNA reads TGTGCCAGCAGGGCACGGGATTCCTACGAGCAGTACGTC. The rearrangement uses TRBV7-9 and TRBJ2-7; D is possibly TRBD2 (5 bases). The CDR3 consists of 13 residues. Germline assignment: CDR1 SEHNR and CDR2 FQNEAQ (reference sequence). The V gene lost 6 bases and the J gene lost 1 base, with 10 bases spanning the gap.

In its sample, this clonotype was seen once. The gene calls are TRBV9 and TRBJ1-2; D is unresolved. The CDR3 extends over 15 amino acids. In germline, CDR1 is SGDLS, CDR2 YYNGEE. V lost 1 base and J lost 2, with 12 bases in between. The CDR3 loop reads CASSVILSGNYGYTF. CDR3 bases: TGTGCCAGCAGCGTAATCCTCTCAGGAAACTATGGCTACACCTTC.

Ten or more counts support this clonotype. The V and J genes are TRBV28 and TRBJ2-5; D gene uncertain. The CDR3 length is 15 residues. Germline V gene lookup returns CDR1 MDHEN and CDR2 SYDVKM. Trimming removed 1 base at V and 4 bases at J, with 13 bases between. CDR3 nucleotide sequence: TGTGCCAGCAGTTTATTAGGAGACAAAGTAGAGACCCAGTACTTC. Protein: CASSLLGDKVETQYF.

This clonotype was counted a few times. V gene TRBV7-6 combines with J gene TRBJ2-5; no reliable D call. V was clipped by 5 bases and J by 3 bases, with 22 bases between them. The germline gives CDR1 SGHVS, CDR2 FNYEAQ. The CDR3 runs 17 residues. The CDR3 reads CASSARWSGAEKETQYF. Here the CDR3 DNA reads TGTGCCAGCAGCGCCCGGTGGTCGGGCGCAGAAAAAGAGACCCAGTACTTC.

This chain connects TRBV19 to TRBJ1-2; weak D call: TRBD1 (5 bases). The germline V and J ends were trimmed by 4 bases and 2 bases, with 20 bases remaining between them. The CDR3 is 17 residues long. CDR1 and CDR2 (germline): LNHDA, SQIVND (reference sequence). The CDR3 bases are TGTGCCAGTAGTAGACTAAATCAAGACAGACAGAACTATGGCTACACCTTC. This gives the protein CASSRLNQDRQNYGYTF.

This clonotype was detected a few times. V is TRBV5-4 and J is TRBJ2-7, with D possibly TRBD1 on 5 matching bases. The CDR3 extends over 13 amino acids. V lost 4 bases, J lost 3 bases, and 11 bases lay in between. The germline gives CDR1 SGHNT, CDR2 YYREEE (reference sequence). The CDR3 protein is CASSQWGDYEQYF. The CDR3 nucleotides are TGTGCCAGCAGCCAATGGGGCGACTACGAGCAGTACTTC.

Note on this clonotype: Since a much larger clone is just one base distant, this may be a read error. This chain joins TRBV7-2 and TRBJ2-7; TRBD2 is a possible D gene (7 bases). The CDR3 is made up of 13 amino acids. The V gene's germline CDR1 is SGHTA and CDR2 FQGNSA. The CDR3 DNA reads TGTGCCGGCAGCTTAGGGGGGGTCTCCGAGCAGTACTTC. As protein: CAGSLGGVSEQYF.

The V gene is TRBV7-6, the J gene TRBJ1-5; D is unclear. This CDR3 has 14 amino acids. V lost 2 bases and J 5 bases, leaving 10 bases between the germline ends. CDR1 and CDR2 from the germline V gene are SGHVS and FNYEAQ. CDR3 nucleotide sequence: TGTGCCAGCAGCTTAATAGGGCCGGATCAGCCCCAGCATTTT. The encoded protein is CASSLIGPDQPQHF.

The rearrangement uses TRBV6-2 or TRBV6-3 and TRBJ1-1; TRBD1 is a possible D gene (6 bases). This CDR3 contains 15 residues. The V gene lost 5 bases and the J gene lost 1 base, with 14 bases spanning the gap. Germline-derived CDR1 and CDR2 are MNHEY and SVGEGT. CDR3 loop: CASSGGDTTNTEAFF. CDR3 DNA: TGTGCCAGCAGTGGGGGGGACACTACGAACACTGAAGCTTTCTTT.

At least ten counts were recorded for this clonotype. This chain connects TRBV6-1 to TRBJ1-1, with TRBD1 matching over 7 bases. V dropped 5 bases and J dropped 6; count of bases not matched to a gene: 33. The CDR3 has 22 residues. Germline-derived CDR1 and CDR2 are MNHNS and SASEGT. The CDR3 nucleotides are TGTGCCAGCAGTCCCCGGAGCCGGGACTACTACGAGGGGGCGGGGGGTAGCTCTGAAGCTTTCTTT. Translation gives CASSPRSRDYYEGAGGSSEAFF.

Written as DNA, the CDR3 is TGTGCCAGCAGTCTGGGCCCTGGAAATAGCAATCAGCCCCAGCATTTT. This translates into CASSLGPGNSNQPQHF. The V gene is TRBV7-9, the J gene TRBJ1-5; D uncertain. V lost 6 bases and J lost 0, with 15 bases in between. The V gene's germline CDR1 is SEHNR and CDR2 FQNEAQ (reference sequence). This CDR3 spans 16 amino acids.

This clonotype was counted a single time. V and J are TRBV6-1 and TRBJ2-7; TRBD2 agrees at 7 bases. Unmatched junction bases numbered 5, after V lost 2 bases and J lost 10 bases. This CDR3 has 12 residues. CDR1 and CDR2 (germline): MNHNS, SASEGT. CDR3 protein: CASSELGGEQYF. The CDR3, as DNA: TGTGCCAGCAGTGAATTGGGGGGGGAACAGTACTTC.

The DNA for the CDR3 is TGTGCCAGCAGCCGACTAGCGGGGAGGGGAGATACGCAGTATTTT. Residues: CASSRLAGRGDTQYF. The V call is TRBV12-3 or TRBV12-4, the J call TRBJ2-3, with 11 positions matching TRBD2. V lost 6 bases to trimming and J lost 5 bases; unmatched junction nucleotides: 7. The CDR3 covers 15 residues.

This clonotype occurred many times. J is TRBJ1-2 and V is TRBV7-9; the D is unclear. V was clipped by 5 bases and J by 0 bases, with 10 bases between them. Germline values: CDR1 SEHNR, CDR2 FQNEAQ (reference sequence). The CDR3 sequence is 14 residues long. For the CDR3, the DNA is TGTGCCAGCAGCGGCTTAAAATCTAACTATGGCTACACCTTC. This encodes CASSGLKSNYGYTF.